This TCR beta chain is from a study of T-cell reconstitution after alpha-beta-depleted transplantation in children. TCRbeta library construction was performed incorporating unique molecular identifiers. TCRdb re-derived calls from the PCR reads in MiXCR, one entry per CDR3 protein. The sample shows roughly 400,000 distinct CDR3 sequences, roughly 21% of them seen only once. Germline V gene sequence: CDR1 SGHRS, CDR2 YFSETQ. The CDR3 contains 16 residues. V dropped 0 bases and J dropped 0 bases, with 11 bases sitting between them. This specimen consisted of PBMCs from the stem cell graft donor, obtained from the stem cell graft. This clonotype was obtained from a human donor who donated a stem cell graft to a child with acute myeloid leukemia. The J gene is TRBJ2-3, the V gene TRBV5-1, with TRBD2 as a possible D gene (6 bases). Here the CDR3 DNA reads TGCGCCAGCAGCTTGGCGAGAGGGACTAGCACAGATACGCAGTATTTT. Protein sequence: CASSLARGTSTDTQYF.